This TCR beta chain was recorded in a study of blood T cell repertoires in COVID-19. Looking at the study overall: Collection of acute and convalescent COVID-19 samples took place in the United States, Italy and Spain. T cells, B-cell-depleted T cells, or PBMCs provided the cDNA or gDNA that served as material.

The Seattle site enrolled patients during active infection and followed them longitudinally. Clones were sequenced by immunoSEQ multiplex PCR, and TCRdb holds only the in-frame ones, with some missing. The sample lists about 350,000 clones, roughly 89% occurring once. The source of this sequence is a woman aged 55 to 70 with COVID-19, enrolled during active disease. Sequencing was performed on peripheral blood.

The CDR3 is CASSLGGPQETQYF. DNA of the CDR3: TGTGCCAGCAGTTTAGGCGGGCCACAAGAGACCCAGTACTTC. The rearrangement links TRBV28 to TRBJ2-5; D possibly corresponds to TRBD2 (5 bases). Trimming removed 2 bases from V and 2 bases from J, with 9 bases in between. The CDR3 totals 14 residues. Germline lookup yields CDR1 MDHEN and CDR2 SYDVKM.